This TCR beta chain is drawn from a study of neurological immune-mediated disorders. Study overall: There were roughly 35 multiple sclerosis patients. Of these, around 30 had relapsing-remitting MS and 3 had secondary progressive MS.

Unsorted libraries were derived from 2 million PBMCs stored at -80 C. Many counts were recorded for this clonotype. What it recognizes is unknown. Study-wide results and limits: Expanded clones shared no CDR3 amino acid sequences across subjects, suggesting private repertoires in all groups.

Each TCR transcript was tagged with a 10-nucleotide random UMI during 5'RACE. TCRdb re-called the 5' RACE reads through MiXCR, storing one row per CDR3 protein. The table records approximately 41,000 distinct CDR3 sequences, roughly 2.5% of them present only once. CDR1 is DFQATT and CDR2 is SNEGSKA in the germline V gene (reference sequence). The CDR3 length is 15 residues. Trimming removed 0 bases from V and 6 bases from J, with 12 bases in between. This receptor was obtained from a man aged 25 to 40 with multiple sclerosis. This chain uses TRBV20-1 with TRBJ1-6; maybe TRBD1 (5 bases). Sequencing was performed on PBMCs. CDR3 protein: CSARDRTRVNSPLHF. In nucleotides, the CDR3 is TGCAGTGCTAGAGACCGGACCAGGGTTAATTCACCCCTCCACTTT.